The 4 T cell receptor beta chains below come from one sample, sequenced in a study of blood T cells in healthy people across ages. Next came a second PCR, run for roughly 6 to 11 cycles, which used a sample-barcoded 5' primer along with a J-beta primer mix. TCRdb processed the 5' RACE reads anew with MiXCR; each CDR3 protein has one entry. The sample lists approximately 1,700,000 distinct CDR3 sequences, about 39% occurring once. Sequenced input: blood. The receptors derive from a human donor in good health.

The rearrangement joins TRBV20-1 to TRBJ1-4; 7 bases are shared with TRBD1. The J segment lost 8 bases and the V segment lost 0 bases, leaving 18 bases of the junction unmatched. CDR3 length: 18 amino acids. The V gene's germline CDR1 is DFQATT and CDR2 SNEGSKA (reference sequence). The CDR3 here is CSARDKGQRLGYWEKLFF. CDR3 nucleotide sequence: TGCAGTGCTAGAGATAAGGGACAGAGGCTGGGGTATTGGGAAAAACTGTTTTTT.

CDR3 in DNA: TGTGCCACCAGCAAAGAGGGGACAGGGAGGTGGGCGAAGGAAAAACTGTTTTTT. This codes for CATSKEGTGRWAKEKLFF. The chain uses TRBV15 and TRBJ1-4; TRBD1 agrees at 9 bases. The V and J ends lost 4 bases and 8 bases, in that order; junction bases with no gene match: 17. Germline values: CDR1 LNHNV, CDR2 YYDKDF (reference sequence). This CDR3 is built from 18 residues.

The chain employs TRBV5-5 and TRBJ1-4, with D maybe TRBD1 (5 bases). This CDR3 contains 15 residues. CDR1 and CDR2 from the germline V gene are SGHKS and YYEKEE (reference sequence). Between the trimmed V and J ends, which lost 0 bases and 11 bases, there was a span of 17 bases. CDR3 protein: CASSLVRDESNKLFF. CDR3 nucleotides: TGTGCCAGCAGCTTGGTAAGGGACGAGTCGAATAAACTGTTTTTT.

This clonotype was counted only a few times. The V and J genes are TRBV15 and TRBJ1-5; 7 bases map to TRBD1. Per the germline V gene, CDR1 is LNHNV and CDR2 is YYDKDF (reference sequence). The CDR3 runs 15 residues. The trim removed 0 bases at V and 5 bases at J, leaving 4 bases unmatched. The CDR3 nucleotides are TGTGCCACCAGCAGAGATGACAGGGCGCATCAGCCCCAGCATTTT. It is translated as CATSRDDRAHQPQHF.